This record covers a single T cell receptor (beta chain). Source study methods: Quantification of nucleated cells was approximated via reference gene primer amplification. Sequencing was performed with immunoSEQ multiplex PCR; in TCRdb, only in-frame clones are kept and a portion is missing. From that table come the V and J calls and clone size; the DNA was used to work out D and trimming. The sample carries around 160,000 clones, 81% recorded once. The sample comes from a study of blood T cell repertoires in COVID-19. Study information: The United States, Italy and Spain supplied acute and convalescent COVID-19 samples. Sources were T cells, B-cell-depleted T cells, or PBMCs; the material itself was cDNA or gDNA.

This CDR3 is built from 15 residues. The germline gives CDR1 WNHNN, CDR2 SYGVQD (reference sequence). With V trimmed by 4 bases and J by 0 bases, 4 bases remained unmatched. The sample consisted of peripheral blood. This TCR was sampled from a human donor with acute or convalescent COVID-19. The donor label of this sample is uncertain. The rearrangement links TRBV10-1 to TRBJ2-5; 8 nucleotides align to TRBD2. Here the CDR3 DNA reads TGCGCCAGCAGTGTAACAGCGGGGGACCAAGAGACCCAGTACTTC. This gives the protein CASSVTAGDQETQYF.